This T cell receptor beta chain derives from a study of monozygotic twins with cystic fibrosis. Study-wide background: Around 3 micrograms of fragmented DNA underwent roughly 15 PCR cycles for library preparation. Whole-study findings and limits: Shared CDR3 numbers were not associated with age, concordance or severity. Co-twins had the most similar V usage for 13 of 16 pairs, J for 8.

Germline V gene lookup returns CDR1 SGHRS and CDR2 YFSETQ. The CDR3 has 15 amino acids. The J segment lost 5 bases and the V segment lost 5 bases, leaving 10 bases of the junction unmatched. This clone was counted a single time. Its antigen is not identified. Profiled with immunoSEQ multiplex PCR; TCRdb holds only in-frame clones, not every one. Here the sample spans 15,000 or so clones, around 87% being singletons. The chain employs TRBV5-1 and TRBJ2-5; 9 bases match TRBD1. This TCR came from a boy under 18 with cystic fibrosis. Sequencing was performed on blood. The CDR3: CASRWLGQGRETQYF. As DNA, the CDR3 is TGCGCCAGCAGATGGTTAGGACAGGGGAGGGAGACCCAGTACTTC.